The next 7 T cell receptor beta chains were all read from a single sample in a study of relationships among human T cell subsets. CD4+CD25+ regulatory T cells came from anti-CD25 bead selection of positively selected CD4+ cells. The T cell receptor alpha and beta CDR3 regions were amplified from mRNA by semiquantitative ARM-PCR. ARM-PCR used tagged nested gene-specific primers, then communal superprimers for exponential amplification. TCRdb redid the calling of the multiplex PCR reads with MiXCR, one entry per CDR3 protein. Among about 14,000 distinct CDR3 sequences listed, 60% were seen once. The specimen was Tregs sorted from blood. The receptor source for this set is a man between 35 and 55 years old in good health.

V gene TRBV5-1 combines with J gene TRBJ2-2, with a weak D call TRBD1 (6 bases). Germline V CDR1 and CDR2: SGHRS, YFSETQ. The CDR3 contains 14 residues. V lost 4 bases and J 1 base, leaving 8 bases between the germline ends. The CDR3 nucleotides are TGCGCCAGCAGCCCGGGACAGAACACCGGGGAGCTGTTTTTT. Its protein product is CASSPGQNTGELFF.

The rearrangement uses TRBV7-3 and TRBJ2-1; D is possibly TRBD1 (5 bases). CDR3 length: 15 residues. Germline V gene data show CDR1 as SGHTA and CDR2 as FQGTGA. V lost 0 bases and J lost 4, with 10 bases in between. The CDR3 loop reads CASSLTGQGYNEQFF. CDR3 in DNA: TGTGCCAGCAGCTTAACTGGGCAGGGTTACAATGAGCAGTTCTTC. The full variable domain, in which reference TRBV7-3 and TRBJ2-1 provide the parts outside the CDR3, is GAGVSQTPSNKVTEKGKYVELRCDPISGHTALYWYRQSLGQGPEFLIYFQGTGAADDSGLPNDRFFAVRPEGSVSTLKIQRTERGDSAVYLCASSLTGQGYNEQFFGPGTRLTVL.

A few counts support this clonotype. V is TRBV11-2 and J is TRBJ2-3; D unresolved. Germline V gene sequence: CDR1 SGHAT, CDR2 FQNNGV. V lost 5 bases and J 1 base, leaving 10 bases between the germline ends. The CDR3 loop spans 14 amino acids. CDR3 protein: CASSSRPRTDTQYF. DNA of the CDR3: TGTGCCAGCAGCAGTAGGCCTCGCACAGATACGCAGTATTTT.

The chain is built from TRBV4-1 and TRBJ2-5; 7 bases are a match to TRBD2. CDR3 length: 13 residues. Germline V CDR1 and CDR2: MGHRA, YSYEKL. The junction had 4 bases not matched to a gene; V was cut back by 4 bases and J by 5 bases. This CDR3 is CASSRLASETQYF. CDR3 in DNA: TGCGCCAGCAGCCGACTAGCAAGCGAGACCCAGTACTTC.

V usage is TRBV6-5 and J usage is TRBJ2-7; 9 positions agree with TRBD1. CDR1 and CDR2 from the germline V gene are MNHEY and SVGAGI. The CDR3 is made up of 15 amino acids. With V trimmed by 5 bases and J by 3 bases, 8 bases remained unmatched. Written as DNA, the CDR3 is TGTGCCAGCAGTAATCCGCGGGACAGGGACTACGAGCAGTACTTC. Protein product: CASSNPRDRDYEQYF.

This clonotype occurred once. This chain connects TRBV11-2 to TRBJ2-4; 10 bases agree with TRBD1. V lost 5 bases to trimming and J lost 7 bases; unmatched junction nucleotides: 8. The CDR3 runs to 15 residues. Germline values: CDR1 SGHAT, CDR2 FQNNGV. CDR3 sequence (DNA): TGTGCCAGCAGCCGCTCGCCGGGACAGGGGAACATTCAGTACTTC. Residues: CASSRSPGQGNIQYF.

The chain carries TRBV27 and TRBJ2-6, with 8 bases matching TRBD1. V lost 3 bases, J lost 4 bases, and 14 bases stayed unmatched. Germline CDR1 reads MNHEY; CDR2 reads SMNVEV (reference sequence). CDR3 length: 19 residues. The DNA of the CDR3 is TGTGCCAGCAGTTTCCAAGGCCGGGACAGGATAACCGGGGCCAACGTCCTGACTTTC. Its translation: CASSFQGRDRITGANVLTF.